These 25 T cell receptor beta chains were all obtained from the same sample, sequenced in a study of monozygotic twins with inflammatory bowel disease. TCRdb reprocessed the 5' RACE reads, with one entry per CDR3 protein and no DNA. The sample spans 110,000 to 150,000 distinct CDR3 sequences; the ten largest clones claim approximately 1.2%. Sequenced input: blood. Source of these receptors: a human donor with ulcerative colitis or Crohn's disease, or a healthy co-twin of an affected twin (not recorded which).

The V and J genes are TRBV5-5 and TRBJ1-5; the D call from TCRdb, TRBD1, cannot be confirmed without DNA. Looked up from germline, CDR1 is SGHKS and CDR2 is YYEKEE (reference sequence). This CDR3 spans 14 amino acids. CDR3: CASSPVLSNQPQHF. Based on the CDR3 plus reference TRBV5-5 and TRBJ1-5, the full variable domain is DAGVTQSPTHLIKTRGQQVTLRCSPISGHKSVSWYQQVLGQGPQFIFQYYEKEERGRGNFPDRFSARQFPNYSSELNVNALLLGDSALYLCASSPVLSNQPQHFGDGTRLSIL.

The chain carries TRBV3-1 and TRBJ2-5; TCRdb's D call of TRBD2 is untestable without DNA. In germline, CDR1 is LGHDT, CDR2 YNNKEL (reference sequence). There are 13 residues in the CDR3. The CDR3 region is CASSQGPSETQYF.

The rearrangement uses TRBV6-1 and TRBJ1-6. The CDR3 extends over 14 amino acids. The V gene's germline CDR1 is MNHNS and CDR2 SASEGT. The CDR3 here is CASSRAGKNRSLHF.

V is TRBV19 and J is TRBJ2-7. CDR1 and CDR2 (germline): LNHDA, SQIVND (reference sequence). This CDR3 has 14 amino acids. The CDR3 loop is CASSISSGAYEQYF.

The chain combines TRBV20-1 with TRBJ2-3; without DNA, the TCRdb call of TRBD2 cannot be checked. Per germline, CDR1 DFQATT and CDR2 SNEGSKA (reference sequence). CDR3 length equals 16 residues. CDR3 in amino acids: CSARGGTSGRADTQYF.

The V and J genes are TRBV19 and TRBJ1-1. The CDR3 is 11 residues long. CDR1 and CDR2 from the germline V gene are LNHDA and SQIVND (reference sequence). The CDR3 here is CASSPDTEAFF.

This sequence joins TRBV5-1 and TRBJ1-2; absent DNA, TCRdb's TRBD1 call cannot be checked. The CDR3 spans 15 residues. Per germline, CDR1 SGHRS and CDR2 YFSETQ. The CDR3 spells CASSLEGGLNYGYTF.

This CDR3 reads CAGSLAITGEGEQYF. V usage is TRBV27 and J usage is TRBJ2-7; TCRdb's D gene call, TRBD2, goes unchecked for lack of DNA. The length of the CDR3 is 15 residues. The germline CDR1 and CDR2 sequences are MNHEY and SMNVEV (reference sequence).

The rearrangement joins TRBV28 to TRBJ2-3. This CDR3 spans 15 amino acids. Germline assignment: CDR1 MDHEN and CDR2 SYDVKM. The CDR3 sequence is CASSLQLGITDTQYF. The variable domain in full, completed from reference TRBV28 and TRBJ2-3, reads DVKVTQSSRYLVKRTGEKVFLECVQDMDHENMFWYRQDPGLGLRLIYFSYDVKMKEKGDIPEGYSVSREKKERFSLILESASTNQTSMYLCASSLQLGITDTQYFGPGTRLTVL.

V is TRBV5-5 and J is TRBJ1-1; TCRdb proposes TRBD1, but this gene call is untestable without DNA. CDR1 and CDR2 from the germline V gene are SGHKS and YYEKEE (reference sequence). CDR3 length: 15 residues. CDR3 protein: CASSLTGEGITEAFF.

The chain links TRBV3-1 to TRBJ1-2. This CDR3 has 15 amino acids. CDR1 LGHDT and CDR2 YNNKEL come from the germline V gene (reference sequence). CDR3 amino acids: CASSQVTGPDYGYTF.

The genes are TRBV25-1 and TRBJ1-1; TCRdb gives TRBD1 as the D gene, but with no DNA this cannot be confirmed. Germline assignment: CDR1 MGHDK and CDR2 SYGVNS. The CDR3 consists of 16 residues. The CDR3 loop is CASSPRTGWSNSEAFF.

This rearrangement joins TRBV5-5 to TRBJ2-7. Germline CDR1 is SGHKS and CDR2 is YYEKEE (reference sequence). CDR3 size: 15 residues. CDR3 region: CASSLNLQTIYEQYF.

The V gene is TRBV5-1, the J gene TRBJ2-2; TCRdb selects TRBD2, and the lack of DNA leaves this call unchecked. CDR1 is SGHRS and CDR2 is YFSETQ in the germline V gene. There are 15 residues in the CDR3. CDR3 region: CASSFSSGRDGELFF.

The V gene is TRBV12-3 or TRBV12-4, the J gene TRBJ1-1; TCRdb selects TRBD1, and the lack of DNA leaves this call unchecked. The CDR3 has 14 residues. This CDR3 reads CASSPLAGNTEAFF.

Here the CDR3 reads CASSFGLAGVAFF. The J gene is TRBJ2-1, the V gene TRBV7-9; absent DNA, TCRdb's TRBD2 call cannot be checked. Germline V gives CDR1 SEHNR, CDR2 FQNEAQ (reference sequence). The CDR3 has 13 residues.

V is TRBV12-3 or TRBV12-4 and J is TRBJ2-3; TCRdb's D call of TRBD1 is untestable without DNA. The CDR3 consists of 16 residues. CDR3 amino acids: CASSPPGTGGTDTQYF.

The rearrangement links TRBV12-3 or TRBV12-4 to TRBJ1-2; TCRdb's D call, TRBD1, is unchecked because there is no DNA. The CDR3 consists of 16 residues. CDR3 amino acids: CASSLARQGADYGYTF.

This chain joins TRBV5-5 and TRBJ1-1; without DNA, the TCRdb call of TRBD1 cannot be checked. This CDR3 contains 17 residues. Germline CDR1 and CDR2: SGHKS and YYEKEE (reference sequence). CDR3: CASRPDPGQGTNTEAFF.

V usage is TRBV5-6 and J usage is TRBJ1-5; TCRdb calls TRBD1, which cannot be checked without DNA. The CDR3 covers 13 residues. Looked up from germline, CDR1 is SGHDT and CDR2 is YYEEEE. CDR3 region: CASSLAQGQPQHF. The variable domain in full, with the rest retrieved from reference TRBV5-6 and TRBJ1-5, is DAGVTQSPTHLIKTRGQQVTLRCSPKSGHDTVSWYQQALGQGPQFIFQYYEEEERQRGNFPDRFSGHQFPNYSSELNVNALLLGDSALYLCASSLAQGQPQHFGDGTRLSIL.

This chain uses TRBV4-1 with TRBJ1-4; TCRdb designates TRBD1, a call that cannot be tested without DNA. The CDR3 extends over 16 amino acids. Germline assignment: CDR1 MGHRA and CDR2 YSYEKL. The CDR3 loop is CASSQQGGGHNEKLFF.

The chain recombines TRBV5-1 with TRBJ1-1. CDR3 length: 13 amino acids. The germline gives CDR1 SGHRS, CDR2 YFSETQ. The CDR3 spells CASSLITNTEAFF.

The CDR3 region is CASSLGGGVSPLHF. V gene TRBV7-6 combines with J gene TRBJ1-6; TCRdb gives TRBD1 as the D gene, but with no DNA this cannot be confirmed. This CDR3 is 14 amino acids long. Germline CDR1 reads SGHVS; CDR2 reads FNYEAQ.

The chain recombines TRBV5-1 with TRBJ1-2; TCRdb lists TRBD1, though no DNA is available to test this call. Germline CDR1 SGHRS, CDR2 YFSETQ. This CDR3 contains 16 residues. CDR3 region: CASSLGDSLGNYGYTF.

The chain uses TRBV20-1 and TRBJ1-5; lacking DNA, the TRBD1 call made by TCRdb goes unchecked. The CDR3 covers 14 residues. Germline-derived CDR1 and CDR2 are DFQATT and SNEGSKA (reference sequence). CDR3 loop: CSAIGQGWNQPQHF.